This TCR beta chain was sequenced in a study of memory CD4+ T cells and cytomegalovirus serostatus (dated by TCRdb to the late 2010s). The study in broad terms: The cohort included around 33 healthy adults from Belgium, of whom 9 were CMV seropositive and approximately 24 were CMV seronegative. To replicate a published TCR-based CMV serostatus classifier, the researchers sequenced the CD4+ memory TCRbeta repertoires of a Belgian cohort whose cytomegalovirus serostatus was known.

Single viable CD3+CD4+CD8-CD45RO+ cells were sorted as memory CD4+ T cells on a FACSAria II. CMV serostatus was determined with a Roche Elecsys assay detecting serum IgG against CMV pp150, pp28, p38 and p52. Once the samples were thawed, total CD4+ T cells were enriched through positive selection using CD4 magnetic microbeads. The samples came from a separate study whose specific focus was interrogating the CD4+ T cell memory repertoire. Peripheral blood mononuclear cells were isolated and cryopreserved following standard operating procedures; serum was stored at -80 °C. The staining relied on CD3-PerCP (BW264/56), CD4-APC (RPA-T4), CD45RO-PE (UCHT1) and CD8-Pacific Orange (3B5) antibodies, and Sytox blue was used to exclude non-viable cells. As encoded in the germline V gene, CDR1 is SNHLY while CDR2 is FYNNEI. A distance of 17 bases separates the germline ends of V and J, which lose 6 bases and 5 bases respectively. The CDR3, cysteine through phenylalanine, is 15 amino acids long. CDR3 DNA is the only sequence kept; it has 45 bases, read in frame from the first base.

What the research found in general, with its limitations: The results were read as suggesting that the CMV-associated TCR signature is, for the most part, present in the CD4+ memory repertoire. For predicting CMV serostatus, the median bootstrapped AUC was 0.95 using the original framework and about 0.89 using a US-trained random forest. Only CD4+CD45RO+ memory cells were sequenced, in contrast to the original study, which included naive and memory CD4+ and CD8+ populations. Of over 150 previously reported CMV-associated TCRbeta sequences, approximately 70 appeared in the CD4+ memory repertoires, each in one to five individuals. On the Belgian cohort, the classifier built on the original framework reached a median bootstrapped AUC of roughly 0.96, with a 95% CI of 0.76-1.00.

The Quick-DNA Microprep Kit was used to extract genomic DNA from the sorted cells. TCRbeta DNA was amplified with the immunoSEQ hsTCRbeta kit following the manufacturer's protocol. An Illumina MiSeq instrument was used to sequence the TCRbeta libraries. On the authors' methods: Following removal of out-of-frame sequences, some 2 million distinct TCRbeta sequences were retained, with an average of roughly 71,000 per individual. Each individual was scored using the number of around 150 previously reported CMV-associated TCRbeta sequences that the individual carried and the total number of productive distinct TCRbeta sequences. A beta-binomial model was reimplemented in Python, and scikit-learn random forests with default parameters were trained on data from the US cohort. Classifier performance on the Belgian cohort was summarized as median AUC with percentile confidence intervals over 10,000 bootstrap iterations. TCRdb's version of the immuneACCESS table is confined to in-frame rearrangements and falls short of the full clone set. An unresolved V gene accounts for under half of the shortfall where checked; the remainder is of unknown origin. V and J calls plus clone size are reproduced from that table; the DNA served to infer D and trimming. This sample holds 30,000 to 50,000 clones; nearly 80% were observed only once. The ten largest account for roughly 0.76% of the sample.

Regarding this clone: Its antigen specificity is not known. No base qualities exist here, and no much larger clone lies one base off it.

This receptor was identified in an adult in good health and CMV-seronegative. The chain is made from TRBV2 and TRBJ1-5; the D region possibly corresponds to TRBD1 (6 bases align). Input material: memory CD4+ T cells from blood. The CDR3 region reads CASSGRTVEYQPQHF. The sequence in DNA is TGTGCCAGCAGCGGCCGGACAGTAGAGTATCAGCCCCAGCATTTT.